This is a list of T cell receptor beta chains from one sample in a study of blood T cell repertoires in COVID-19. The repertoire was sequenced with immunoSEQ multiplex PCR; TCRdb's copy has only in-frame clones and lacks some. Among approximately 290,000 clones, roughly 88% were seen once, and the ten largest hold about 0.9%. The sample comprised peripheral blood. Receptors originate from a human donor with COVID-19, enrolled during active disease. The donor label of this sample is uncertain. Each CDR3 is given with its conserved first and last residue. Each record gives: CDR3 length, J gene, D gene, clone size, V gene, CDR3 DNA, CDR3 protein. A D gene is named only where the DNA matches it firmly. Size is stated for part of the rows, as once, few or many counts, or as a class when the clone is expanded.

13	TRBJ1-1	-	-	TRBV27	TGTGCCAGCAGTTTAATGGCAAACACTGAAGCTTTCTTT	CASSLMANTEAFF
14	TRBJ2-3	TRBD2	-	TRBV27	TGTGCCAGCAGTTTAGGGACTAGCACAAATACGCAGTATTTT	CASSLGTSTNTQYF
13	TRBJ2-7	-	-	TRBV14	TGTGCCAGGGAAGGAGTCCTCACCTACGAGCAGTACTTC	CAREGVLTYEQYF
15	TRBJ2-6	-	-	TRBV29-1	TGCAGCGTGACGACAGACCTCTCTGGGGCCAACGTCCTGACTTTC	CSVTTDLSGANVLTF
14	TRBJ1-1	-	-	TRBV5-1	TGCGCCAGCAGCTCCGGGACAATCAACACTGAAGCTTTCTTT	CASSSGTINTEAFF
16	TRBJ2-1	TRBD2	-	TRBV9	TGTGCCAGCAGCGCCTACCTGGTAGCGGGAGCAAGTGAGCAGTTCTTC	CASSAYLVAGASEQFF
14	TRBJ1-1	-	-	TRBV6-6	TGTGCCAGCAGTTACTCGGGGGCCTCCCATGAAGCTTTCTTT	CASSYSGASHEAFF
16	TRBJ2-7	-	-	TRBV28	TGTGCCAGCAGTTTAGGCAGGGCCTATCCTCTTTACGAGCAGTACTTC	CASSLGRAYPLYEQYF
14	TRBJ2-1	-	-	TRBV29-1	TGCAGCGTTGAAGGGGGGCCGCGGTACAATGAGCAGTTCTTC	CSVEGGPRYNEQFF
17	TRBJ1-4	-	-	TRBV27	TGTGCCAGCAGCCCTAAGAAGGACAGTGCAACTAATGAAAAACTGTTTTTT	CASSPKKDSATNEKLFF
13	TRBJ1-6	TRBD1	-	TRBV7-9	TGTGCCAGCAGCCCGACAGGGCACTCACCCCTCCACTTT	CASSPTGHSPLHF
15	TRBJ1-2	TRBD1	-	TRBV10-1	TGCGCCAGCAGTGCCGGGACAGGGAAAAACTATGGCTACACCTTC	CASSAGTGKNYGYTF
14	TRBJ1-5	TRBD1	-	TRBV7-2	TGTGCCAGCAGCTTCAGGGGGAGCAATCAGCCCCAGCATTTT	CASSFRGSNQPQHF
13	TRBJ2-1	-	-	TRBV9	TGTGCCAGCAGCGTAGGTCGGGACAATGAGCAGTTCTTC	CASSVGRDNEQFF
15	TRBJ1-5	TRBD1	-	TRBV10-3	TGTGCCATTTCCGGGGGACAGGGAAGCAATCAGCCCCAGCATTTT	CAISGGQGSNQPQHF
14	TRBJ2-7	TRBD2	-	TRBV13	TGTGCCAGCAGCTCTAGCGGGACCTCCTACGAGCAGTACTTC	CASSSSGTSYEQYF
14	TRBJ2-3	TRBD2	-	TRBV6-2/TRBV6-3	TGTGCCAGCAGCTTGGGGGGGAGCACAGATACGCAGTATTTT	CASSLGGSTDTQYF
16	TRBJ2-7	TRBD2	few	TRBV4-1	TGCGCCAGCAGCCTCTCCGGGACTAGCGGAGTCTACGAGCAGTACTTC	CASSLSGTSGVYEQYF
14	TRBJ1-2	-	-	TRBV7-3	TGTGCCAGCAGCTTAGAGGGAGTCGACTATGGCTACACCTTC	CASSLEGVDYGYTF
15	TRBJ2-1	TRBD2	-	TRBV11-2	TGTGCCAGCAGCCCGCTTGTCCTAGCGGGAGGTGAGCAGTTCTTC	CASSPLVLAGGEQFF
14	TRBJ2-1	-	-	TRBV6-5	TGTGCCAGCATCAAGGGGGTCGGATACAATGAGCAGTTCTTC	CASIKGVGYNEQFF
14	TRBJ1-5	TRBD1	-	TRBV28	TGTGCCAGCAGGCGACAGGGGCAGAATCAGCCCCAGCATTTT	CASRRQGQNQPQHF
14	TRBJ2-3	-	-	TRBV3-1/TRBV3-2	TGTGCCAGCAGCCAAGGGGGAGGCACAGATACGCAGTATTTT	CASSQGGGTDTQYF
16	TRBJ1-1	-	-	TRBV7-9	TGTGCCAGCAGCTTAGGGTGGGGGGTTAAGGACACTGAAGCTTTCTTT	CASSLGWGVKDTEAFF
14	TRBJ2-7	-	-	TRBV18	TGTGCCAGCTCACCACCTAGCGGCGCCTACGAGCAGTACTTC	CASSPPSGAYEQYF
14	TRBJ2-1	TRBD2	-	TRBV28	TGTGCCAGCCGCCCCCAGCGGGAAGGTTGGGAGCAGTTCTTC	CASRPQREGWEQFF
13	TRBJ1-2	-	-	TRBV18	TGTGCCAGCTCACCACTGGGGGGTGATGGCTACACCTTC	CASSPLGGDGYTF
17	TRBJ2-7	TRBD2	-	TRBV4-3	TGCGCCAGCAGCCAAGTGACTAGCGGGAGTGGCTCCTACGAGCAGTACTTC	CASSQVTSGSGSYEQYF
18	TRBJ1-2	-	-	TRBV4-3	TGCGCCAGCAGCCAAGATCTCAGGGGCGGAGGCCTAGATCCTGGCTACACCTTC	CASSQDLRGGGLDPGYTF
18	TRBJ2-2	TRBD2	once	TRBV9	TGTGCCAGCAGCGTCCGAGAGGCTAGCGGTCCGAACACCGGGGAGCTGTTTTTT	CASSVREASGPNTGELFF
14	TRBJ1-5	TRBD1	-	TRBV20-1	TGCAGTGCTAGTCATCCCAGGGGGAATCAGCCCCAGCATTTT	CSASHPRGNQPQHF
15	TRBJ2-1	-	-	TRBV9	TGTGCCAGCAGCGGAATAGCGGATATTTACAATGAGCAGTTCTTC	CASSGIADIYNEQFF
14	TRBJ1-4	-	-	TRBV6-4	TGTGCCAGCTCCCACAGGGAAGTGATGGAAAAACTGTTTTTT	CASSHREVMEKLFF
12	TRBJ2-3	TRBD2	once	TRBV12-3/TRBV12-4	TGTGCCAGCAGGGGGGGGACAGATACGCAGTATTTT	CASRGGTDTQYF
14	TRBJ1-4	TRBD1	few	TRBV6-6	TGTGCCAGCAGTCTCGGACAGGTTGGGGAAAAACTGTTTTTT	CASSLGQVGEKLFF
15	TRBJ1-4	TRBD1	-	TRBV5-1	TGCGCCAGCAGCCCCGCCGGGACAGTTAATGAAAAACTGTTTTTT	CASSPAGTVNEKLFF
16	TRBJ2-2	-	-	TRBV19	TGTGCCAGTAGTTCCCCCGGTCGATCGAACACCGGGGAGCTGTTTTTT	CASSSPGRSNTGELFF
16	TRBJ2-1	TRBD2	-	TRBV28	TGTGCCAGCAGCCCAGAATTAGCGGGAGGGCCTTTTGAGCAGTTCTTC	CASSPELAGGPFEQFF